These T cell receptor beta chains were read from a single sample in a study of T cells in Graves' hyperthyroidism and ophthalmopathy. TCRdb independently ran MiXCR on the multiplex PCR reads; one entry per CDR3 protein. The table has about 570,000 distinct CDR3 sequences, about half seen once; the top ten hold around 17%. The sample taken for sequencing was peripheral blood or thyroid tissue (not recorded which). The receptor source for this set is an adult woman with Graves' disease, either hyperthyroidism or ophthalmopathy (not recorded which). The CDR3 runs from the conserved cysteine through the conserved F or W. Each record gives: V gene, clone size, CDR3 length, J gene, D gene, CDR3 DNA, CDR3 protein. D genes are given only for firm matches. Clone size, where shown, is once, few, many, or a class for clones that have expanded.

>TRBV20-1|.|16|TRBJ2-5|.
TGCAGTGCTAGAGTGAGGACACCCGTTATTCAAGAGACCCAGTACTTC
CSARVRTPVIQETQYF
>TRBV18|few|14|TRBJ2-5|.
TGTGCCAGCTCACCGTCGGGCAGCCAAGAGACCCAGTACTTC
CASSPSGSQETQYF
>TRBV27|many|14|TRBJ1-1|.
TGTGCCAGCAGTTTATTGAGGGCGAACACTGAAGCTTTCTTT
CASSLLRANTEAFF
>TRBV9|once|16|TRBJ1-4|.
TGTGCCAGCAGCTTTAGGGACGGTGGGACTAATGAAAAACTGTTTTTT
CASSFRDGGTNEKLFF
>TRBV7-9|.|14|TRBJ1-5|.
TGTGCCAGCAGTTTATTGTCAGAAGATCAGCCCCAGCATTTT
CASSLLSEDQPQHF
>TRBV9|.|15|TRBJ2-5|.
TGTGCCAGCAGCGTTATCGGGGGGCCCCAAGAGACCCAGTACTTC
CASSVIGGPQETQYF
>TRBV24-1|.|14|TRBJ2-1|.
TGTGCCACCAGTGCCCTACGGGAAAACAATGAGCAGTTCTTC
CATSALRENNEQFF
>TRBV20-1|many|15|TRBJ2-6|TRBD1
TGCAGTGCTGCTCAGACAGGGTCTGGGGCCAACGTCCTGACTTTC
CSAAQTGSGANVLTF
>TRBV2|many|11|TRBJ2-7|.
TGTGCCAGCAGGACGGACGGGGAGCAGTACTTC
CASRTDGEQYF
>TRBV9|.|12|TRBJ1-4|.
TGTGCCAGCAGCGCCAGGGGTGAAAAACTGTTTTTT
CASSARGEKLFF
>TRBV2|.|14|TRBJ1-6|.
TGTGCCAGCAGTGAAGGGGCAGGCGGTTCACCCCTCCACTTT
CASSEGAGGSPLHF
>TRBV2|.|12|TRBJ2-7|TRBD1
TGTGCCAGCAGTGCAGACAGGGACGAGCAGTACTTC
CASSADRDEQYF
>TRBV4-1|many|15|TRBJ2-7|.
TGCGCCAGCAGCACTCTTCCCGGGGACTCCTACGAGCAGTACTTC
CASSTLPGDSYEQYF
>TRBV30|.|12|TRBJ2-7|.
TGTGCCTGGAGTCCCGGGATCGGCGAGCAGTACTTC
CAWSPGIGEQYF
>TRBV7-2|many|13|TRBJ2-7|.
TGTGCCAGCAGCTTAAGGCGGAAATACGAGCAGTACTTC
CASSLRRKYEQYF
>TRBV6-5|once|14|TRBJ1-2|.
TGCGCCAGCAGCTTGGGCAGGGATGACTATGGCTACACCTTC
CASSLGRDDYGYTF
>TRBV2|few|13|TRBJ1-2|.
TGTGCCAGCAGTGGGGCCGCGTTCTATGGCTACACCTTC
CASSGAAFYGYTF
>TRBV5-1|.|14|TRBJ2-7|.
TGCGCCAGCAGCCAGGGGTCTCAAGGGGCCGAGCAGTACTTC
CASSQGSQGAEQYF
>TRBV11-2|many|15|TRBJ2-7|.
TGTGCCAGCAGCTTACGACTCTGGAGTCTCGACGAGCAGTACTTC
CASSLRLWSLDEQYF
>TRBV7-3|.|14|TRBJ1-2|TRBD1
TGTGCCAGCAGCTTGGCAGGGGGCTCCTATGGCTACACCTTC
CASSLAGGSYGYTF
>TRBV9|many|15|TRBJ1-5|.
TGTGCCAGCAGCGTAGGCTCAGGACTCAATCAGCCCCAGCATTTT
CASSVGSGLNQPQHF
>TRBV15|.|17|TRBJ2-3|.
TGTGCCGCCAGCAGAGATGAGGGAGCGTTTAGCACAGATACGCAGTATTTT
CAASRDEGAFSTDTQYF
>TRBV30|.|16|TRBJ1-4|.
TGTGCCTGGAGTGCCCGCTGGAGGGAGAGAGAGGAAAAACTGTTTTTT
CAWSARWREREEKLFF
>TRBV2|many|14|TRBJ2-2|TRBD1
TGTGCCAGAGGGACAGGGGTCGACACCGGGGAGCTGTTTTTT
CARGTGVDTGELFF
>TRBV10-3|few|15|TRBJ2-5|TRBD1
TGTGCCATCAGTGAGGACAGGGGGATGATGGAGACCCAGTACTTC
CAISEDRGMMETQYF
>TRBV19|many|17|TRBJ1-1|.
TGTGCCAGCATGGGAGGGCCAGATGCGATGGGGAACACTGAAGCTTTCTTT
CASMGGPDAMGNTEAFF
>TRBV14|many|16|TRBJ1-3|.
TGTGCCAGCAGCCAAGAGGGGTCTACATCTGGAAACACCATATATTTT
CASSQEGSTSGNTIYF
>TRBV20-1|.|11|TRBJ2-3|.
TGCAGTGCTAGGCCCCCAGATACGCAGTATTTT
CSARPPDTQYF
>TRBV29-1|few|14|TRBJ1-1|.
TGCAGCGTGAAGGAAAGGGCGGGTAACACTGAAGCTTTCTTT
CSVKERAGNTEAFF
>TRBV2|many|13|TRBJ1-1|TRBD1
TGTGCCAGCAGGATACAGGGGTCTATAGAAGCTTTCTTT
CASRIQGSIEAFF
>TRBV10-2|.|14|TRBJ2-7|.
TGCGCCAGCAGCACCGGGACTTTCGTCGACGAGCAGTACTTC
CASSTGTFVDEQYF
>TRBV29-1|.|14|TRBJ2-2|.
TGCAGCGTTGACGCTGGGGGCAACACCGGGGAGCTGTTTTTT
CSVDAGGNTGELFF
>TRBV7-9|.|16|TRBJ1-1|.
TGTGCCAGCAGCCATTTGTTGACCAGCGGGGACACTGAAGCTTTCTTT
CASSHLLTSGDTEAFF
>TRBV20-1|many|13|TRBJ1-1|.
TGCAGTGCTGGCCGTGGAGAGGACACTGAAGCTTTCTTT
CSAGRGEDTEAFF
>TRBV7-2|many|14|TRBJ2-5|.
TGTGCCAGCAGCCAGCGTATTATCGGAGAGACCCAGTACTTC
CASSQRIIGETQYF
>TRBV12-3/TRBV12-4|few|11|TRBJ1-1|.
TGTGCCAGCAGTCCTGTACCTGTAGCTTTCTTT
CASSPVPVAFF
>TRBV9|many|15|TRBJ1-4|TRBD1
TGTGCCAGCAGCCCGGAGGGACAGGATAATGAAAAACTGTTTTTT
CASSPEGQDNEKLFF
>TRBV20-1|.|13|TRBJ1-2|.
TGCAGTGCCCCCTGGCCTTCTAACTATGGCTACACCTTC
CSAPWPSNYGYTF
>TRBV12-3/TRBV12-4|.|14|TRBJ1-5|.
TGTGCCAGCAGTGACACTAGCTCTGGGGCCAGGGCTCATTTT
CASSDTSSGARAHF
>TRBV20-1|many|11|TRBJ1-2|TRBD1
TGCAGTGCTAGTACAGGGGGTGGCTACACCTTC
CSASTGGGYTF
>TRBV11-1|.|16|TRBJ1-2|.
TGTGCCAGCAGCCCCCCCCCGCTAGACGGATTCTATGGCTACACCTTC
CASSPPPLDGFYGYTF
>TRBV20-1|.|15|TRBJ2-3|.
TGCAGTGCTAGAGAGGGGGGAGGAGTCACAGATACGCAGTATTTT
CSAREGGGVTDTQYF
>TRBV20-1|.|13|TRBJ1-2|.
TGCAGTGCTAGACCCCCAGAGGGCTATGGCTACACCTTC
CSARPPEGYGYTF
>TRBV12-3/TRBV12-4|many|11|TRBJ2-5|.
TGTGCCAGCCGGGCGAGCGCGACCCAGTACTTC
CASRASATQYF
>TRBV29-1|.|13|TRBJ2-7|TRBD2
TGCAGCCCACGGACTAGCGGGAGCGGCGAGCAGTACTTC
CSPRTSGSGEQYF
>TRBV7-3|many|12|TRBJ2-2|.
TGTGCCAGCAGCTCCCCCCCCGGGGAGCTGTTTTTT
CASSSPPGELFF
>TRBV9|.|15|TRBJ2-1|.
TGTGCCAGCAGCGCCCCCGGGCTAGCAGCCAATGAGCAGTTCTTC
CASSAPGLAANEQFF
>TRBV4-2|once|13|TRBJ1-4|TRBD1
TGTGCCAGCAGCCAAGTGACAGGGGAAAAACTGTTTTTT
CASSQVTGEKLFF
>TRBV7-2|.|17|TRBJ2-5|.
TGTGCCAGCAGCCTCCAGCGGGCAGGCACTGAAGCTGAGACCCAGTACTTC
CASSLQRAGTEAETQYF
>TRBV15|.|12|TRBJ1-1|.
TGTGCCACCAGCAGGGCGGGGGCTGAAGCTTTCTTT
CATSRAGAEAFF
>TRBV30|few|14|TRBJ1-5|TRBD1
TGTGCCTGGAGCCGGGACAGCGAAACTCAGCCCCAGCATTTT
CAWSRDSETQPQHF
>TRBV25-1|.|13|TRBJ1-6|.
TGTGCTAGAGTCGGCAGGATCCAGTCACCCCTCCACTTT
CARVGRIQSPLHF
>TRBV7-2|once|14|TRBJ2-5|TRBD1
TGTGCCAGCAGCACCGGGACAGGGGCAGAGACCCAGTACTTC
CASSTGTGAETQYF
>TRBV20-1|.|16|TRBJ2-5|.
TGCAGTGCCTCTCGCCTAGGGGGGTGGTACCAAGAGACCCAGTACTTC
CSASRLGGWYQETQYF
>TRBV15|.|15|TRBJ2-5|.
TGTGCCACCAGCAGAGATCTAAAGGGGAGGGAGACCCAGTACTTC
CATSRDLKGRETQYF